The 25 T cell receptor beta chains given below trace back to one sample, sequenced in a study of blood T cells in healthy people across ages (dated by TCRdb to between 2014 and 2017). To prepare the library, 5' RACE was applied. The reads were generated on an Illumina HiSeq 2500. A second roughly 6 to 12 cycle PCR used a sample-barcoded 5' primer and a J-beta primer mix. In TCRdb, the public reads were trimmed at Q25 with fastp and aligned with MiXCR, with productive beta chains retained. Rows with one shared CDR3 protein collapse into an entry with the most common genes and DNA. The sample table holds fewer than 700,000 distinct CDR3 sequences, of which around half were seen once. Jointly, the top ten make up 20% to 25% of the sample. The sequenced sample consisted of blood. The receptor set was obtained from a man older than 75 in good health.

This clonotype was found a few times. The V and J genes are TRBV6-6 and TRBJ2-3, with 9 bases aligning to TRBD2. J was trimmed by 2 bases and V by 1 base; bases with no gene match: 7. There are 17 residues in the CDR3. CDR1 and CDR2 (germline): MNHNY, SVGAGI (reference sequence). CDR3 DNA sequence: TGTGCCAGCAGTTACTGGGGTAGCGGGAGCCCCACAGATACGCAGTATTTT. Its translation is CASSYWGSGSPTDTQYF.

This clonotype came up a few times. This chain links TRBV7-3 with TRBJ2-6, with D possibly being TRBD2 (5 bases). Germline CDR1 SGHTA, CDR2 FQGTGA. This CDR3 spans 16 amino acids. The V end lost 1 base, the J end lost 1 base, and 8 bases lay between the germline ends. In nucleotides, the CDR3 is TGTGCCAGCAGCTTAAAATCGGGGTCTGGGGCCAACGTCCTGACTTTC. Translated, it gives CASSLKSGSGANVLTF. Looking up the rest from reference TRBV7-3 and TRBJ2-6 gives the full variable domain: GAGVSQTPSNKVTEKGKYVELRCDPISGHTALYWYRQSLGQGPEFLIYFQGTGAADDSGLPNDRFFAVRPEGSVSTLKIQRTERGDSAVYLCASSLKSGSGANVLTFGAGSRLTVL.

The V and J genes are TRBV20-1 and TRBJ2-4, with TRBD1 matching 11 bases. Germline values: CDR1 DFQATT, CDR2 SNEGSKA (reference sequence). V gave up 5 bases and J gave up 6 bases; unmatched junction bases: 12. The CDR3 consists of 16 residues. The CDR3 spells CSARWGTGGVANIQYF. CDR3 DNA: TGCAGTGCTCGCTGGGGGACAGGGGGAGTCGCAAACATTCAGTACTTC.

This clonotype was seen more than once but under ten times. This chain connects TRBV20-1 to TRBJ2-1, with D uncertain. The ends were cut back, 1 base at V and 8 bases at J, with 18 bases in the middle. Germline CDR1 reads DFQATT; CDR2 reads SNEGSKA (reference sequence). The CDR3 sequence is 15 residues long. The CDR3 region has the DNA TGCAGTGCTAGAGGCATAGTTTCGAGAATGGATGAGCAGTTCTTC. It translates to CSARGIVSRMDEQFF.

This clonotype came up once. The chain carries TRBV4-2 and TRBJ2-4; TRBD1 matches 7 bases. Per germline, CDR1 LGHNA and CDR2 YNFKEQ. The CDR3 extends over 14 amino acids. Trimming cost V 4 bases and J 8 bases; bases outside gene matches: 8. CDR3 residues: CASSRGQEMDIQYF. For the CDR3, the DNA is TGTGCCAGCAGCCGTGGACAGGAGATGGACATTCAGTACTTC.

This clonotype appeared a few times. A read error may explain this, as a much larger clone is one base away. The J gene is TRBJ2-5, the V gene TRBV6-5, with 7 nucleotides matching TRBD2. In germline, CDR1 is MNHEY, CDR2 SVGAGI. With 6 bases clipped from V and 11 bases from J, the junction kept 18 bases outside the gene matches. This CDR3 comprises 15 residues. CDR3 bases: TGTGCCAGCAGCGCGGGGGACCACAACGGCAATGAGCAGTACTTC. This translates into CASSAGDHNGNEQYF.

This clonotype was observed a few times. The chain recombines TRBV3-1 with TRBJ2-1; tentatively, D is TRBD1 or TRBD2 (5 bases each). The CDR3 covers 15 residues. Trimming stripped 2 bases from V and 4 bases from J, with 12 bases between. Germline CDR1 LGHDT, CDR2 YNNKEL (reference sequence). The CDR3 sequence: CASSQWGSQYNEQFF. In nucleotides, the CDR3 is TGTGCCAGCAGCCAATGGGGGTCCCAATACAATGAGCAGTTCTTC.

The V call is TRBV4-3, the J call TRBJ2-7, with D unresolved. CDR3 size: 15 residues. V gave up 0 bases and J gave up 3 bases, with 12 bases separating them. Germline CDR1 is LGHNA and CDR2 is YSLEER. This CDR3 reads CASSQDATRVYEQYF. The DNA for the CDR3 is TGCGCCAGCAGCCAAGATGCGACTCGAGTCTACGAGCAGTACTTC.

The table lists this clonotype with many counts. This chain joins TRBV6-5 and TRBJ2-5; a possible D gene is TRBD2 (6 bases). The CDR3 is made up of 20 amino acids. Per germline, CDR1 MNHEY and CDR2 SVGAGI. Trimming shortened V by 1 base and J by 4 bases, and 28 bases separated the two germline ends. CDR3 protein: CASSYLRQRVTLGGRETQYF. DNA of the CDR3: TGTGCCAGCAGTTACTTACGCCAGAGAGTGACACTCGGGGGTCGAGAGACCCAGTACTTC.

This clonotype has more than one count but fewer than ten. V usage is TRBV7-8 and J usage is TRBJ2-1; TRBD2 aligns across 10 bases. Looked up from germline, CDR1 is SGHVS and CDR2 is FQNEAQ. V was pared by 1 base and J by 7 bases, with 10 bases of the junction left unmatched. The CDR3 sequence is 17 residues long. CDR3 sequence reads: CASSLGPLAGSPNEQFF. The CDR3 DNA follows: TGTGCCAGCAGCTTAGGCCCACTAGCGGGGAGCCCGAATGAGCAGTTCTTC.

This clonotype showed up just a few times. The genes are TRBV6-5 and TRBJ1-6; perhaps TRBD1 as D (5 bases). V lost 4 bases and J 0 bases, leaving 19 bases between the germline ends. CDR1 is MNHEY, CDR2 SVGAGI, per germline. CDR3 length: 19 residues. The CDR3 reads CASSSSGGGLSSYNSPLHF. The CDR3 nucleotides read TGTGCCAGCAGTTCTAGCGGTGGGGGGTTAAGCTCCTATAATTCACCCCTCCACTTT.

The V and J genes are TRBV9 and TRBJ1-1, with TRBD1 as a possible D gene (5 bases). V was trimmed by 0 bases and J by 4 bases, leaving 10 bases between them. This CDR3 region has 14 residues. From germline, CDR1 is SGDLS and CDR2 YYNGEE. The chain's CDR3 is CASSVAVRATEAFF. The CDR3 coding sequence is TGTGCCAGCAGCGTAGCCGTCAGGGCCACTGAAGCTTTCTTT.

As concerns this clonotype: Being one base from a much bigger clone, this may be a read error. The chain has TRBV6-1 and TRBJ2-3; TRBD1 aligns across 7 bases. The CDR3 has 18 residues. Germline CDR1 and CDR2: MNHNS and SASEGT. This CDR3 reads CASSKTSSGTAYTETQYF. Written as DNA, the CDR3 is TGTGCCAGCAGTAAGACCAGCTCCGGGACAGCCTACACAGAGACGCAGTATTTT.

This chain links TRBV28 with TRBJ2-7, with a tentative D call TRBD2 (6 bases). V was shortened by 5 bases and J by 2 bases, with 13 bases between the two germline ends. Germline V gives CDR1 MDHEN, CDR2 SYDVKM. The CDR3 length is 14 residues. CDR3: CASSITREPYEQYF. The CDR3 DNA reads TGTGCCAGCAGTATCACCCGGGAGCCCTACGAGCAGTACTTC.

The chain couples TRBV20-1 to TRBJ2-7; no firm D call. The ends were cut back, 4 bases at V and 3 bases at J, with 19 bases in the middle. The CDR3 is made up of 15 amino acids. From germline, CDR1 is DFQATT and CDR2 SNEGSKA (reference sequence). CDR3 bases: TGCAGTGCTAAAAATGCGGCGGCAGTGGGCTACGAGCAGTACTTC. It translates to CSAKNAAAVGYEQYF.

CDR3 coding DNA: TGCAGTGCTAGAGACCCAGGGAAGGGCGATAATGAGCAGTACTTC. It specifies CSARDPGKGDNEQYF. The V and J genes are TRBV20-1 and TRBJ2-7; maybe TRBD1 (5 bases). The CDR3 totals 15 residues. CDR1 and CDR2 (germline): DFQATT, SNEGSKA (reference sequence). With 0 bases removed from V and 7 bases from J, the gap between germline ends came to 19 bases.

The rearrangement links TRBV18 to TRBJ2-1; D may be TRBD2 (6 bases). CDR3 length equals 14 residues. V gave up 3 bases and J gave up 5 bases, with 11 bases separating them. Germline V CDR1 and CDR2: KGHSH, LQKENI. The CDR3, as DNA: TGTGCCAGCTCACCCGGGAGCTTGGACAATGAGCAGTTCTTC. Its translation: CASSPGSLDNEQFF.

The chain combines TRBV21-1 with TRBJ2-5. TRBV21-1 represents a pseudogene. The CDR3 loop spans 11 amino acids. The DNA for the CDR3 is TGTGCCAGCAGCAATTTATCGGAGCAGTACTTC. It is translated as CASSNLSEQYF.

The genes are TRBV7-2 and TRBJ1-4, with unresolved D. This CDR3 is built from 15 residues. V gave up 5 bases and J gave up 8 bases, with 18 bases separating them. Germline-derived CDR1 and CDR2 are SGHTA and FQGNSA. CDR3: CASSLRLTGKEKLFF. The CDR3, as DNA: TGTGCCAGCAGCCTAAGACTGACGGGGAAAGAAAAACTGTTTTTT.

This clonotype was counted a few times. The rearrangement links TRBV2 to TRBJ2-1; no reliable D call. This CDR3 is 15 amino acids long. Between the trimmed V and J ends, which lost 5 bases and 0 bases, there was a span of 11 bases. The germline V gene has CDR1 SNHLY and CDR2 FYNNEI. CDR3 nucleotides: TGTGCCAGCAGTCCGGACGGAATCTCCTACAATGAGCAGTTCTTC. Its protein product is CASSPDGISYNEQFF.

The chain recombines TRBV5-1 with TRBJ2-5; the match to TRBD1 covers 7 bases. The junction had 2 bases not matched to a gene; V was cut back by 2 bases and J by 4 bases. CDR3 length equals 13 residues. Germline V gene data show CDR1 as SGHRS and CDR2 as YFSETQ. The chain's CDR3 is CASSFNRGETQYF. The CDR3 DNA is TGCGCCAGCAGCTTCAACAGGGGAGAGACCCAGTACTTC.

Points on this clonotype: This may arise from a read error, as a much more abundant clone is one base away. The rearrangement uses TRBV12-3 or TRBV12-4 and TRBJ2-1; no firm D call. V lost 3 bases and J 6 bases, leaving 15 bases between the germline ends. The CDR3 extends over 15 amino acids. For the CDR3, the DNA is TGTGCCAGCAGTTTTTGGGCGGAAGGGCTCAATGAGCAGTTCTTC. Translation gives CASSFWAEGLNEQFF.

V gene TRBV4-2 combines with J gene TRBJ2-5; TRBD2 aligns across 7 bases. Germline V lookup: CDR1 LGHNA, CDR2 YNFKEQ. V was clipped by 1 base and J by 2 bases; unmatched bases: 7. The CDR3 extends over 16 amino acids. CDR3 sequence: CASSQVVAGGQETQYF. The CDR3 DNA sequence: TGTGCCAGCAGCCAAGTCGTAGCGGGCGGACAAGAGACCCAGTACTTC.

This clonotype was observed at least ten times. V gene TRBV20-1 combines with J gene TRBJ2-6; a possible D gene is TRBD1 (6 bases). V was trimmed by 6 bases and J by 5 bases, leaving 14 bases between them. The CDR3 contains 14 residues. Germline CDR1 and CDR2: DFQATT and SNEGSKA (reference sequence). CDR3 nucleotides: TGCAGTGCCGCAACAGGGACCCGGGCCAACGTCCTGACTTTC. It translates to CSAATGTRANVLTF.

This clonotype was picked up a small number of times. The V and J genes are TRBV6-6 and TRBJ2-5; TRBD1 agrees at 8 bases. Germline V gene sequence: CDR1 MNHNY, CDR2 SVGAGI (reference sequence). The CDR3 loop spans 16 amino acids. Trimming cost V 6 bases and J 5 bases; bases outside gene matches: 14. For the CDR3, the DNA is TGTGCCAGCAGGGGGACAGGCGAAATGAGAGGGGAGACCCAGTACTTC. This translates into CASRGTGEMRGETQYF.